The present TCR beta chain was sequenced within a study of cytomegalovirus exposure and HLA in healthy donors. Study information: Within the Caucasian-associated ancestry cluster were roughly 81% of the roughly 430 genotyped donors.

The V segment lost 8 bases and the J segment 5 bases; nucleotides outside the gene matches: 5. The length of the CDR3 is 13 residues. Germline values: CDR1 MNHEY, CDR2 SMNVEV (reference sequence). A multiplex PCR was run with 60 Vbeta primers and 13 Jbeta primers. The assay was immunoSEQ multiplex PCR, and TCRdb's table has in-frame clones only and misses some. The sample contains about 200,000 clones, under 85% of which appear only once. Study conclusions and caveats: The study labeled 180 or so TCR beta chains cytomegalovirus-associated. The study dropped some indistinguishable V segments, TRBV6-2 and TRBV6-3 among them. The authors later linked a missense DCLRE1C variant to TCR beta V- and J-gene trimming.

Only one count was recorded for this clone. As yet, its antigen is unknown. Specimen: PBMCs. The chain has TRBV27 and TRBJ2-5; 10 nucleotides agree with TRBD1. The sequence was obtained from a man in his fifties in good health and CMV-seronegative. In DNA, the CDR3 is TGTGCCAGCTCAGACAGGGGGCTGGAGACCCAGTACTTC. Its protein product is CASSDRGLETQYF.